What follows describes a single TCR beta chain. The sample is drawn from a study of preoperative IRX-2 immunotherapy in early breast cancer. The treatment denotes: preoperative locoregional IRX-2 cytokine immunotherapy. This phase Ib study tested locoregional IRX-2 cytokine immunotherapy given before surgery. With 2 bases removed from V and 7 bases from J, the gap between germline ends came to 14 bases. Germline assignment: CDR1 MNHGY and CDR2 SAAAGT. This CDR3 spans 15 amino acids. Using immunoSEQ multiplex PCR, the repertoire was profiled, and TCRdb retains in-frame clones only, with some absent. Among some 35,000 clones, 75% to 85% were seen once, and the ten largest hold approximately 1.5%.

The sample consisted of lymph node tissue, taken after IRX-2 immunotherapy. This TCR was sampled from a human donor with breast cancer. The J gene is TRBJ1-4, the V gene TRBV6-8, with D tentatively TRBD1 (6 bases). As DNA, the CDR3 is TGTGCCAGCAGTTACGATCACAGGGAAAGTGAAAAACTGTTTTTT. It yields the protein CASSYDHRESEKLFF.